Given below is one T cell receptor (beta chain) in context. A read error may account for a junction end that differs from germline. CDR1 and CDR2 from the germline V gene are SGHVT and SQSDAQ. The CDR3 is made up of 15 amino acids. Certain patients were not enrolled. These were patients with other autoimmune diseases, uncontrolled infections, pregnancy or lactation. It was from around 10 ml of fresh peripheral blood that the PBMCs came. Beta-chain TCR CDR3 regions were amplified from RNA transcripts. First-round RT-PCR with HTBI primers preceded a second-round multiplex PCR. TCRdb independently ran MiXCR on the multiplex PCR reads; one entry per CDR3 protein. In the table there are around 51,000 distinct CDR3 sequences, around 45% of which are singletons. This sample was taken from a study of Graves' ophthalmopathy and Graves' hyperthyroidism. Study as a whole: Sampling took place at initial diagnosis, with peripheral blood obtained before any treatment.

The V gene is TRBV7-4, the J gene TRBJ2-1; a weak D match, TRBD2 (6 bases). The sequenced material came from peripheral blood. The sequence was obtained from an adult man with Graves' ophthalmopathy. CDR3 sequence (DNA): TGTGCCGGCAGCCCGCGGTCCCGGGACTTATATGAGCAGTTCTTC. This encodes CAGSPRSRDLYEQFF.